This note documents a single T cell receptor (beta chain) sequence. Its antigen is currently not known. One end of the junction does not line up with germline, which may come from a read error. The source of the sample is a study of T cells after yellow fever vaccination (dated by TCRdb to between 2018 and 2021). Concerning the study at large: The SMART-Seq v4 Ultra Low Input RNA kit was used to prepare libraries from fractions with low cell numbers. Bulk TCR alpha and beta repertoires were sequenced longitudinally to track T-cell clones before and after primary and booster YFV17D yellow fever vaccination. Two healthy male donors made up the cohort, one aged 18 to 29 years and the other aged 30 to 39 years. Blood samples were taken at several timepoints before and after primary and secondary immunization, and bulk PBMC replicates and cell subsets were isolated. The investigation overall reported the following: A small share of clonotypes was detected in both CD4 and CD8 compartments, with the overlap likely arising from convergent recombination. Compared with the primary T-cell response, the secondary T-cell response was weaker but faster, peaking on day 5 rather than day 15. Because abundant contaminating clonotypes from the bulk population could be contained in FACS-sorted repertoires, computational filtering was required. Only a couple of donors were included in the study, so the extent to which the findings can be generalized is limited. Most clones expanded after primary vaccination (about 96% of CD4 and 70% to 90% of CD8) were re-detected after the booster, suggesting that broad memory maintenance occurred.

The sample's treatment or condition label, decoded: live attenuated yellow fever vaccine strain. PBMCs were isolated from peripheral blood using a standard Ficoll-Paque protocol. Dynabeads CD4 and CD8 positive selection kits were used to isolate the CD4 and CD8 T-cell fractions. TriZol was used to extract RNA from bulk PBMCs, CD4 and CD8 fractions, and dextramer-positive and dextramer-negative fractions. Its CDR3 holds 13 amino acids, cysteine through phenylalanine. Only the CDR3 DNA stays, 39 bases, in frame from base 1. The germline V gene yields SGHDT for CDR1 and YYEEEE for CDR2. TCR cDNA was synthesized by 5'RACE template switching, which introduced a universal primer site and unique molecular identifiers. Priming of cDNA synthesis was performed from both the TCR alpha and TCR beta constant segments. Two PCR steps were used to amplify libraries, with sample barcodes and sequencing adapters being added in the second step. Sequencing of libraries was done on Illumina HiSeq 2500 (2x100 bp) or NovaSeq (2x150 bp). As for how the authors treated the data: Reads were demultiplexed and collapsed into UMI consensus sequences with MIGEC, and V(D)J alignment was performed with MiXCR. Using edgeR on replicate PBMC samples, clonotypes were called vaccine-responding if FDR was below 0.01 and the log2 fold change was above 5 up to day 15. Bulk clonotypes were assigned CD4 or CD8 identity according to which sequenced CD4 or CD8 repertoire held them at higher abundance. TCRdb passed the public sequencing reads through fastp at Q25 and MiXCR, retaining productive beta sequences. Entries that share a CDR3 protein sequence are merged under the most common genes and DNA. TCRdb's processing, not the study's, gives the V and J calls here. Across this sample there are 200,000 to 250,000 distinct CDR3 sequences, with 6.9% seen only once. About 0.85% of the sample is in the top ten clones.

This TCR was sampled from a man aged 25 to 40 who received the YFV17D yellow fever vaccine. The source material was CD4+ T cells sorted from PBMCs, sampled 15 days after the yellow fever booster vaccination. The V and J segments used are TRBV5-6 and TRBJ2-1; no confident D gene assignment can be made. The nucleotides are TGTGCCAGGAGCTCCGGACCCTACAATGAGCAGTTCTTC. This translates into CARSSGPYNEQFF.